The 18 T cell receptor beta chains reported below all come from one sample, sequenced in a study of shared clonotypes between healthy human individuals. Terminally differentiated effector memory CD45RA+ cells were excluded from the naive CD8 cells, which were CD45RO-negative and positively selected for CCR7. Some clones are missing from TCRdb's copy, which holds only in-frame ones; the method was immunoSEQ multiplex PCR. This table has about 680,000 clones, just over 90% appearing once. Material: naive CD8+ T cells sorted from blood. These receptors all come from a man aged 25 to 40 in good health.

The rearrangement uses TRBV21-1 and TRBJ1-1; the D call in the table, TRBD1, was not verified against the DNA. TRBV21-1 is labeled a pseudogene. The CDR3 sequence is 14 residues long. The CDR3 loop reads CASSAGQGNTEAFF. Written as DNA, the CDR3 is TGTGCCAGCAGCGCCGGACAGGGGAACACTGAAGCTTTCTTT.

This chain connects TRBV28 to TRBJ2-5; a possible D gene is TRBD1 (6 bases). The germline V gene has CDR1 MDHEN and CDR2 SYDVKM. The V gene lost 4 bases and the J gene lost 5 bases, with 14 bases spanning the gap. The CDR3 length is 14 residues. The CDR3: CASSYPQGIETQYF. Written as DNA, the CDR3 is TGTGCCAGCAGTTACCCACAGGGAATTGAGACCCAGTACTTC.

The CDR3 nucleotides read TGTGCCAGCTCACCAGAGGCAGGGTCTGGAAACACCATATATTTT. Translating it yields CASSPEAGSGNTIYF. The genes are TRBV18 and TRBJ1-3; tentative D call: TRBD1 (5 bases). Trimming removed 2 bases from V and 1 base from J, with 9 bases in between. The CDR3 is 15 amino acids. CDR1 is KGHSH and CDR2 is LQKENI in the germline V gene. Looking up the rest from reference TRBV18 and TRBJ1-3 gives the full variable domain: NAGVMQNPRHLVRRRGQEARLRCSPMKGHSHVYWYRQLPEEGLKFMVYLQKENIIDESGMPKERFSAEFPKEGPSILRIQQVVRGDSAAYFCASSPEAGSGNTIYFGEGSWLTVV.

V usage is TRBV10-1 and J usage is TRBJ2-7; 8 bases are a match to TRBD2. CDR1 WNHNN and CDR2 SYGVQD come from the germline V gene (reference sequence). J gave up 4 bases and V 6 bases, and 17 bases lay outside the gene matches. The CDR3 is made up of 17 amino acids. CDR3 in DNA: TGCGCCAGCAGCGACGAACCGGGACTAGGTAATCTATACGAGCAGTACTTC. It is translated as CASSDEPGLGNLYEQYF.

A few counts support this clone. This chain joins TRBV7-9 and TRBJ2-7; tentatively, D is TRBD2 (6 bases). The germline gives CDR1 SEHNR, CDR2 FQNEAQ (reference sequence). This CDR3 is built from 14 residues. Trimming removed 5 bases from V and 2 bases from J, with 13 bases in between. The DNA for the CDR3 is TGTGCCAGCAGCCCTCGGGAGCCTCCCTACGAGCAGTACTTC. Protein: CASSPREPPYEQYF.

J is TRBJ1-1 and V is TRBV27; D unresolved. Trimming took off 7 bases at V and 0 bases at J, with 12 bases between the two ends. The CDR3 runs to 14 residues. Germline-derived CDR1 and CDR2 are MNHEY and SMNVEV (reference sequence). Here the CDR3 DNA reads TGTGCCAGCAATCCCGGTGGGATGAACACTGAAGCTTTCTTT. This translates into CASNPGGMNTEAFF.

The chain carries TRBV5-4 and TRBJ2-7; TRBD2 matches at 13 bases. The V and J ends lost 4 bases and 5 bases, in that order; junction bases with no gene match: 9. The CDR3 extends over 16 amino acids. Looked up from germline, CDR1 is SGHNT and CDR2 is YYREEE (reference sequence). The CDR3 sequence: CASSEGLAGATHEQYF. The CDR3 nucleotides are TGTGCCAGCAGCGAAGGACTAGCGGGAGCTACCCACGAGCAGTACTTC. Full variable domain (remainder filled in from reference TRBV5-4 and TRBJ2-7): ETGVTQSPTHLIKTRGQQVTLRCSSQSGHNTVSWYQQALGQGPQFIFQYYREEENGRGNFPPRFSGLQFPNYSSELNVNALELDDSALYLCASSEGLAGATHEQYFGPGTRLTVT.

The V call is TRBV13, the J call TRBJ2-3, with 8 bases identical to TRBD2. The J segment lost 1 base and the V segment lost 5 bases, leaving 11 bases of the junction unmatched. There are 17 residues in the CDR3. Germline-derived CDR1 and CDR2 are PRHDT and FYEKMQ (reference sequence). The CDR3 loop reads CASSQKIAGRRTDTQYF. DNA of the CDR3: TGTGCCAGCAGCCAAAAAATAGCGGGAAGGCGCACAGATACGCAGTATTTT.

Here the CDR3 reads CASARTGDGYTF. The CDR3 DNA reads TGTGCCAGCGCCCGGACAGGGGATGGCTACACCTTC. The chain has TRBV4-2 and TRBJ1-2; 9 positions agree with TRBD1. J lost 6 bases, V lost 8 bases, and 4 bases had no gene match. Germline-derived CDR1 and CDR2 are LGHNA and YNFKEQ. The CDR3 loop spans 12 amino acids.

The chain is built from TRBV7-6 and TRBJ2-2; unclear D gene. This CDR3 has 13 amino acids. V dropped 5 bases and J dropped 6 bases, with 10 bases sitting between them. Germline V CDR1 and CDR2: SGHVS, FNYEAQ. The CDR3 DNA is TGTGCCAGCAGCCCTATTAACCCCGGGGAGCTGTTTTTT. Protein: CASSPINPGELFF.

The chain joins TRBV4-3 to TRBJ1-2; D gene ambiguous. Per germline, CDR1 LGHNA and CDR2 YSLEER. This CDR3 comprises 16 residues. The V gene lost 1 base and the J gene lost 3 bases, with 15 bases spanning the gap. The CDR3 spells CASSQASASADYGYTF. The DNA of the CDR3 is TGCGCCAGCAGCCAAGCGTCTGCGTCAGCCGACTATGGCTACACCTTC.

The gene calls are TRBV5-6 and TRBJ2-7; no reliable D call. V was shortened by 0 bases and J by 8 bases, with 12 bases between the two germline ends. The CDR3 is 13 residues long. The germline V gene has CDR1 SGHDT and CDR2 YYEEEE. The CDR3 sequence is CASSLGHPGKQYF. CDR3 nucleotides: TGTGCCAGCAGCTTGGGACACCCTGGAAAGCAGTACTTC. Drawing the rest from reference TRBV5-6 and TRBJ2-7, the complete variable domain is DAGVTQSPTHLIKTRGQQVTLRCSPKSGHDTVSWYQQALGQGPQFIFQYYEEEERQRGNFPDRFSGHQFPNYSSELNVNALLLGDSALYLCASSLGHPGKQYFGPGTRLTVT.

The chain uses TRBV19 and TRBJ1-5; D remains unclear. The CDR3 has 16 residues. V was pared by 6 bases and J by 0 bases, with 15 bases between. Per the germline V gene, CDR1 is LNHDA and CDR2 is SQIVND (reference sequence). The CDR3 DNA reads TGTGCCAGTAGACTAAGGGCCGAACTTAGCAATCAGCCCCAGCATTTT. Translation gives CASRLRAELSNQPQHF. The whole variable domain, remainder taken from reference TRBV19 and TRBJ1-5, is DGGITQSPKYLFRKEGQNVTLSCEQNLNHDAMYWYRQDPGQGLRLIYYSQIVNDFQKGDIAEGYSVSREKKESFPLTVTSAQKNPTAFYLCASRLRAELSNQPQHFGDGTRLSIL.

The rearrangement links TRBV4-3 to TRBJ2-5, with 7 bases aligning to TRBD2. The CDR3 length is 14 residues. The V gene's germline CDR1 is LGHNA and CDR2 YSLEER. The J segment lost 5 bases and the V segment lost 3 bases, leaving 6 bases of the junction unmatched. Here the CDR3 reads CASSQAGLDETQYF. CDR3 bases: TGCGCCAGCAGCCAGGCCGGACTAGACGAGACCCAGTACTTC.

The gene calls are TRBV4-3 and TRBJ2-7, with TRBD1 matching over 8 bases. CDR1 LGHNA and CDR2 YSLEER come from the germline V gene. This CDR3 is built from 15 residues. V shed 3 bases and J 2 bases; nucleotides not matched to a gene: 6. DNA of the CDR3: TGCGCCAGCAGCCAGGGGACAGGACCTACCTACGAGCAGTACTTC. This gives the protein CASSQGTGPTYEQYF.

The chain recombines TRBV7-6 with TRBJ2-3; D possibly corresponds to TRBD2 (6 bases). This CDR3 is 16 amino acids long. V was clipped by 1 base and J by 2 bases, with 13 bases between them. Germline V gene sequence: CDR1 SGHVS, CDR2 FNYEAQ. Written as DNA, the CDR3 is TGTGCCAGCAGCTTAGAAGGCGGAGGGATCACAGATACGCAGTATTTT. Protein product: CASSLEGGGITDTQYF.

This clone was picked up one time. The same CDR3 is also encoded by other DNA sequences in this sample. The chain joins TRBV27 to TRBJ2-1, with D maybe TRBD2 (5 bases). CDR3 length equals 13 residues. CDR1 is MNHEY and CDR2 is SMNVEV in the germline V gene (reference sequence). Trimming took 6 bases from V and 4 from J, leaving 10 bases between them. The CDR3 DNA reads TGTGCCAGCAGCTCCGGCGGGTACAATGAGCAGTTCTTC. Amino acids: CASSSGGYNEQFF.

V and J are TRBV6-6 and TRBJ2-5; possibly TRBD2 for D (6 bases). Germline V gene lookup returns CDR1 MNHNY and CDR2 SVGAGI (reference sequence). The CDR3 covers 14 residues. The V and J ends lost 6 bases and 5 bases respectively, with 16 bases between them. Here the CDR3 reads CASSPHWEDETQYF. CDR3 sequence (DNA): TGTGCCAGCAGCCCCCATTGGGAGGATGAGACCCAGTACTTC.